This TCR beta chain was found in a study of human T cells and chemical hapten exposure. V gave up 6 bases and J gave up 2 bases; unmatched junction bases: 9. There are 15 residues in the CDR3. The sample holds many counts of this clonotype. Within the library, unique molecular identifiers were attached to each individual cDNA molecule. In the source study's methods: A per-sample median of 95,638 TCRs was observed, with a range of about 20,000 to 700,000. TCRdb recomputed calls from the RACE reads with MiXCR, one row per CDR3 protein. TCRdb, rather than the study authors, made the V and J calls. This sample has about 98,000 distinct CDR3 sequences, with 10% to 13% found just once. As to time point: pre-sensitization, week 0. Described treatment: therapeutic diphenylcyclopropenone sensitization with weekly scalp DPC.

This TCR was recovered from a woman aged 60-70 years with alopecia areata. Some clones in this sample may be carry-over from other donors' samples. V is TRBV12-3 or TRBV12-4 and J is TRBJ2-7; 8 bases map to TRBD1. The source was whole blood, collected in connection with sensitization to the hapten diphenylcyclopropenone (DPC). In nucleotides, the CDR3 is TGTGCCAGCAGCCCCGGGACAGGAGGCACCTACGAGCAGTACTTC. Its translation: CASSPGTGGTYEQYF.